The present entry profiles one TCR beta chain with its context. Trimming took 4 bases from V and 1 from J; bases not matched to a gene: 14. The CDR3 has 19 amino acids. Germline CDR1 is SEHNR and CDR2 is FQNEAQ (reference sequence). These data originate in a study of blood T cell repertoires in COVID-19. About the study: From the United States, Italy and Spain came samples of acute and convalescent COVID-19. From T cells, B-cell-depleted T cells, or PBMCs came the material, which was cDNA or gDNA.

Methods used by the authors: Reference gene primers were amplified, and this amplification served to estimate nucleated cell counts. Method: immunoSEQ multiplex PCR; TCRdb's copy keeps in-frame clones and lacks some. V, J and clone size are those of that table, while D and trimming were read from the DNA. The data hold 50,000 or so clones, with 85% to 90% observed a single time. Sample: peripheral blood. This chain links TRBV7-9 with TRBJ1-2; 11 nucleotides agree with TRBD1. The receptor was isolated from a human donor in a cohort sampled during active COVID-19. CDR3 sequence: CASSYWTGGAGLLNYGYTF. CDR3 DNA sequence: TGTGCCAGCAGCTATTGGACAGGGGGCGCAGGACTTCTTAACTATGGCTACACCTTC.